This TCR beta chain appears in the sequencing data of a study of neurological immune-mediated disorders. This clonotype has ten or more counts. TCRdb re-called the 5' RACE reads with MiXCR, one entry per CDR3 protein. The sample lists about 35,000 distinct CDR3 sequences; roughly 3.8% were seen once. From germline, CDR1 is LNHNV and CDR2 YYDKDF (reference sequence). This CDR3 has 12 amino acids. V was pared by 1 base and J by 4 bases, with 4 bases between. The chain joins TRBV15 to TRBJ1-1; no firm D call. The sample was PBMCs. The receptor comes from a man younger than 45 with multiple sclerosis. The DNA for the CDR3 is TGTGCCACCAGCAGAGTCACCACTGAAGCTTTCTTT. This codes for CATSRVTTEAFF.